This is a list of T cell receptor beta chains from one sample in a study of molecular identifiers for immune sequencing clone quantification. Each CDR3 protein gets one entry after TCRdb re-called the PCR reads with MiXCR. The sample holds 250,000 to 350,000 distinct CDR3 sequences, over 20% seen once. The sequenced material came from naive CD8+ T cells from blood, with Jurkat cell RNA spiked in. These receptors were obtained from a human donor in good health. Some libraries in this study had Jurkat cell RNA spiked in. Both conserved end residues are trimmed from each CDR3. D genes are given only for firm matches.

v_gene,d_gene,j_gene,CDR3aa
TRBV19,TRBD1,TRBJ1-1,ASSMNDRGLIMNTEAF
TRBV5-6,NA,TRBJ1-1,ASSPGTNEAF
TRBV7-6,NA,TRBJ2-1,ASSLRDGTYNEQF
TRBV27,TRBD1,TRBJ1-2,ASSPRGLYYGYT
TRBV7-9,NA,TRBJ2-3,ASSSTIWTGTDTQY
TRBV4-1,NA,TRBJ1-5,ASSQEDSGNRPQH
TRBV28,NA,TRBJ2-5,ASSSNQRLNQETQY
TRBV4-1,NA,TRBJ1-1,ASSQQSLNTEAF
TRBV11-2,TRBD2,TRBJ2-7,ASSPGGLAGFYEQY
TRBV29-1,TRBD1,TRBJ2-1,SVTDRGPYNEQF
TRBV12-3/TRBV12-4,NA,TRBJ1-1,ASMGLTPGGLVTEAF
TRBV7-9,NA,TRBJ2-7,ASSSSPGEQY
TRBV5-6,NA,TRBJ1-1,ASSLGVGQNTEAF
TRBV6-5,NA,TRBJ2-6,ASSYSGASAGGGSGANVLT
TRBV5-1,TRBD2,TRBJ2-7,ASSLEPGGYEQY
TRBV20-1,TRBD1,TRBJ2-3,SARDFLRDRGGSHPDTQY
TRBV7-9,NA,TRBJ1-4,ASSLDSAGTDEKLF
TRBV27,TRBD1,TRBJ1-2,ASSLARRTGGENGYT
TRBV7-9,TRBD1,TRBJ2-4,ASSHHRGQEENIQY
TRBV28,TRBD1,TRBJ1-5,ASSSDKQGAYGQPQH
TRBV9,NA,TRBJ1-1,ASSVGAGALNTEAF
TRBV10-3,NA,TRBJ1-1,AISLAPGTEAF
TRBV4-3,NA,TRBJ2-1,ASSQVVQGRNEQF
TRBV29-1,TRBD2,TRBJ2-7,SVELRTSGPGGEQY
TRBV7-9,NA,TRBJ2-7,ASSLSTGQMLYEQY
TRBV30,NA,TRBJ2-3,AWSAAASTDTQY
TRBV7-2,NA,TRBJ2-1,ASSSWGIKVDNEQF
TRBV6-2/TRBV6-3,NA,TRBJ2-7,ASGQGVGEQY
TRBV2,NA,TRBJ2-2,ASGRDTGELF
TRBV27,TRBD1,TRBJ1-2,ASSPDRGRNGYT
TRBV4-1,TRBD1,TRBJ2-7,ASSQVGQGYEQY
TRBV19,NA,TRBJ2-4,ASSIYSKNIQY
TRBV18,NA,TRBJ2-3,ASSPGRAGNSSDTQY
TRBV7-6,TRBD1,TRBJ2-5,ASSREGASRETQY
TRBV27,TRBD1,TRBJ1-1,ASRGQGLEAF
TRBV10-3,TRBD1,TRBJ1-1,AIRIPGGANEAF
TRBV27,NA,TRBJ2-4,ASSSWTGRILAKNIQY
TRBV6-2/TRBV6-3,TRBD1,TRBJ1-5,ASTYRGLGNQPQH
TRBV7-2,TRBD1,TRBJ2-7,ASSFDRGGSYEQY
TRBV11-2,TRBD2,TRBJ2-1,ASTELAGGMDEQF
TRBV6-8,TRBD1,TRBJ2-3,ASSYPGQERTDTQY
TRBV5-6,NA,TRBJ2-7,ASSPPTSYEQY
TRBV5-1,NA,TRBJ2-7,ASSSGPGGLYEQY
TRBV5-3,TRBD1,TRBJ2-7,ASSPGTGGY
TRBV27,NA,TRBJ2-7,ASSEGHLPYEQY
TRBV12-3/TRBV12-4,NA,TRBJ2-1,ASSPDNEARDERF
TRBV28,NA,TRBJ2-7,ASSFPGREGTYEQY
TRBV30,NA,TRBJ1-4,AWSISEELMDEKLF
TRBV23-1,NA,TRBJ2-7,ASSPDRPTY
TRBV7-8,NA,TRBJ2-1,ASSQRDSYNEQF
TRBV6-5,NA,TRBJ1-2,ASKEGSNYGYT
TRBV7-9,NA,TRBJ1-1,ASSKPNREAF